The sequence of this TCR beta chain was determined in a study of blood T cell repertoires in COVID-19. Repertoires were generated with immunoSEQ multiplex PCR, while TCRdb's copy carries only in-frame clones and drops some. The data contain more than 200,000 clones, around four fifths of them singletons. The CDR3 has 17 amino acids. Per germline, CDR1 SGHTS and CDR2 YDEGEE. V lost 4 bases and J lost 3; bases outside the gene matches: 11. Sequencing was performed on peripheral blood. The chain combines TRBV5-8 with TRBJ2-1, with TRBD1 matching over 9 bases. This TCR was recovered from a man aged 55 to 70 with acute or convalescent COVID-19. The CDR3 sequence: CASSVIQTGGLYNEQFF. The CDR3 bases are TGTGCCAGCAGCGTAATTCAGACAGGGGGTCTCTACAATGAGCAGTTCTTC.